This T cell receptor (beta chain) derives from a study of blood T cell repertoires in COVID-19. Study as a whole: PBMCs, B-cell-depleted T cells, or T cells provided the cDNA or gDNA that made up the material.

The CDR3 runs 16 residues. After removal of 1 base from V and 7 bases from J, the junction contained 8 bases not matched to a gene. The germline CDR1 and CDR2 sequences are SGHAT and FQNNGV. As originally analysed: By means of reference gene primer amplification, nucleated cell counts were estimated. Assay used: immunoSEQ multiplex PCR; TCRdb lists only in-frame clones, some missing. That table gives V, J and clone size, and the DNA gave D and trimming. Of about 190,000 clones listed, 80% to 90% are singletons. Sequencing input: peripheral blood. The TCR comes from a man aged 25-40 years with active or convalescent COVID-19. The rearrangement joins TRBV11-2 to TRBJ2-5, with 11 bases lining up with TRBD2. CDR3 sequence reads: CASSLGRTSGGGTQYF. CDR3 DNA sequence: TGTGCCAGCAGCTTAGGCAGAACTAGCGGGGGAGGGACCCAGTACTTC.